These 20 T cell receptor beta chains were sequenced from one sample in a study of CD8 T cells in Susac syndrome. With random hexamers, reverse transcription was performed on about 0.5 to 1 ug of RNA. TCRdb ran MiXCR on the immunoSEQ multiplex PCR reads and lists one entry per CDR3 protein. The sample has about 73,000 distinct CDR3 sequences; about 94% are singletons. Sequenced material: CD8+ T cells from PBMCs. These receptors were taken from a human donor with multiple sclerosis.

The V call is TRBV5-6, the J call TRBJ1-4; 10 bases line up with TRBD1. This CDR3 spans 14 amino acids. V lost 5 bases to trimming and J lost 8 bases; unmatched junction nucleotides: 6. The germline V gene encodes CDR1 SGHDT and CDR2 YYEEEE. CDR3: CASSPGQGREKLFF. Written as DNA, the CDR3 is TGTGCCAGCAGTCCGGGACAGGGGAGGGAAAAACTGTTTTTT.

The V and J genes are TRBV6-2 or TRBV6-3 and TRBJ2-7; D tentatively fits TRBD1 or TRBD2 (5 bases each). V lost 2 bases to trimming and J lost 1 base, with 12 bases between them. The CDR3 is 15 residues long. The germline gives CDR1 MNHEY, CDR2 SVGEGT. For the CDR3, the DNA is TGTGCCAGCAGTTACCGAGGGACGGGGTCCTACGAGCAGTACTTC. Translating it yields CASSYRGTGSYEQYF.

The chain links TRBV19 to TRBJ1-2; no clear D. V lost 2 bases, J lost 4 bases, and 5 bases lay in between. The CDR3 has 12 amino acids. Germline CDR1 LNHDA, CDR2 SQIVND (reference sequence). CDR3 bases: TGTGCCAGTAGTATATTGGGCTATGGCTACACCTTC. This encodes CASSILGYGYTF.

The chain uses TRBV9 and TRBJ1-5; perhaps TRBD1 as D (5 bases). The CDR3 contains 15 residues. The V and J ends lost 6 bases and 4 bases respectively, with 17 bases between them. CDR1 and CDR2 from the germline V gene are SGDLS and YYNGEE. The CDR3 nucleotides read TGTGCCAGCAATTCTGCGGGGGTATCGAATCAGCCCCAGCATTTT. Translation gives CASNSAGVSNQPQHF.

This chain links TRBV5-1 with TRBJ2-1; a possible D gene is TRBD1 (5 bases). The CDR3 totals 17 residues. The V gene's germline CDR1 is SGHRS and CDR2 YFSETQ. Trimming removed 1 base from V and 5 bases from J, with 19 bases in between. The chain's CDR3 is CASSLSPRAPLHNEQFF. The CDR3 DNA reads TGCGCCAGCAGCTTGAGCCCCAGGGCCCCTCTTCACAATGAGCAGTTCTTC.

V usage is TRBV19 and J usage is TRBJ1-6, with D possibly matching TRBD1 (5 bases). The CDR3 covers 14 residues. Germline V gene lookup returns CDR1 LNHDA and CDR2 SQIVND (reference sequence). Trimming removed 6 bases from V and 7 bases from J, with 13 bases in between. CDR3 bases: TGTGCCAGTAGCCCCCGGGGGGGAAATTCACCCCTCCACTTT. Translating gives CASSPRGGNSPLHF.

The rearrangement joins TRBV7-9 to TRBJ2-7, with 11 bases that match TRBD2. Germline loops: CDR1 SEHNR, CDR2 FQNEAQ (reference sequence). V gave up 2 bases and J gave up 4 bases; unmatched junction bases: 7. The length of the CDR3 is 16 residues. CDR3 loop: CASSLFSGRARYEQYF. The CDR3 bases are TGTGCCAGCAGCTTATTTAGCGGGAGGGCCCGGTACGAGCAGTACTTC.

The chain employs TRBV6-6 and TRBJ2-7; a weak D match, TRBD2 (5 bases). This CDR3 has 14 amino acids. V was pared by 5 bases and J by 2 bases, with 13 bases between. CDR1 and CDR2 from the germline V gene are MNHNY and SVGAGI (reference sequence). The CDR3, as DNA: TGTGCCAGCAGTAACACTGACGGGGCCTACGAGCAGTACTTC. It is translated as CASSNTDGAYEQYF.

J is TRBJ1-3 and V is TRBV29-1; D not resolved. The CDR3 length is 12 residues. Trimming took 4 bases from V and 4 from J, leaving 8 bases between them. Germline lookup yields CDR1 SQVTM and CDR2 ANQGSEA. The CDR3 DNA is TGCAGCGTTGTCCTGGAGGGAAACACCATATATTTT. Translating gives CSVVLEGNTIYF.

The rearrangement uses TRBV29-1 and TRBJ2-4, with TRBD1 matching over 8 bases. CDR1 is SQVTM, CDR2 ANQGSEA, per germline. CDR3 size: 11 residues. Losses at the gene ends were 5 bases for V and 7 bases for J; bases not matched to a gene: 1. CDR3 sequence reads: CSVWTGNIQYF. The CDR3 DNA is TGCAGCGTTTGGACAGGGAACATTCAGTACTTC. The full variable domain, with the rest looked up from reference TRBV29-1 and TRBJ2-4, is SAVISQKPSRDICQRGTSLTIQCQVDSQVTMMFWYRQQPGQSLTLIATANQGSEATYESGFVIDKFPISRPNLTFSTLTVSNMSPEDSSIYLCSVWTGNIQYFGAGTRLSVL.

This chain joins TRBV9 and TRBJ1-2; TRBD1 is a possible D gene (5 bases). Trimming took off 4 bases at V and 7 bases at J, with 11 bases between the two ends. Germline V gives CDR1 SGDLS, CDR2 YYNGEE. The CDR3 has 12 residues. In DNA, the CDR3 is TGTGCCAGCAGCTCCGAAAGGGGTGGCTACACCTTC. Translation gives CASSSERGGYTF.

V usage is TRBV7-6 and J usage is TRBJ2-1, with unresolved D. V was pared by 5 bases and J by 3 bases, with 8 bases between. The CDR3 consists of 13 residues. The V gene's germline CDR1 is SGHVS and CDR2 FNYEAQ. This CDR3 is CASSGDNYNEQFF. The CDR3, as DNA: TGTGCCAGCAGCGGAGACAACTACAATGAGCAGTTCTTC.

The V and J genes are TRBV29-1 and TRBJ2-5; the match to TRBD2 covers 7 bases. J lost 0 bases, V lost 3 bases, and 4 bases had no gene match. The CDR3 covers 14 residues. The germline gives CDR1 SQVTM, CDR2 ANQGSEA. The DNA of the CDR3 is TGCAGCGTTGAGGGAGCGGGGTACCAAGAGACCCAGTACTTC. Its protein product is CSVEGAGYQETQYF.

The rearrangement links TRBV3-1 to TRBJ1-5; D gene unclear. The V gene's germline CDR1 is LGHDT and CDR2 YNNKEL (reference sequence). The V and J ends lost 1 base and 1 base respectively, with 5 bases between them. There are 14 residues in the CDR3. CDR3 residues: CASSQVGSNQPQHF. The DNA for the CDR3 is TGTGCCAGCAGCCAAGTGGGGAGCAATCAGCCCCAGCATTTT.

This rearrangement joins TRBV7-6 to TRBJ2-1; TRBD1 might be the D (5 bases). The CDR3 is 15 amino acids. V lost 4 bases, J lost 0 bases, and 10 bases lay in between. Germline CDR1 reads SGHVS; CDR2 reads FNYEAQ. DNA of the CDR3: TGTGCCAGCAGCTCATTAGGGGCCTCCTACAATGAGCAGTTCTTC. This codes for CASSSLGASYNEQFF.

This chain joins TRBV12-3 or TRBV12-4 and TRBJ2-7; no firm D call. This CDR3 region has 13 residues. Trimming shortened V by 3 bases and J by 6 bases, and 12 bases separated the two germline ends. This chain's CDR3 is CASSLGPGGEQYF. The CDR3 nucleotides are TGTGCCAGCAGTTTGGGCCCGGGCGGCGAGCAGTACTTC.

This clonotype was counted only a few times. This chain links TRBV29-1 with TRBJ2-7; 7 bases align to TRBD2. Germline V CDR1 and CDR2: SQVTM, ANQGSEA. The CDR3 sequence is 11 residues long. V lost 4 bases and J lost 6; bases outside the gene matches: 3. This CDR3 reads CSVGPGGEQYF. Here the CDR3 DNA reads TGCAGCGTTGGTCCGGGGGGCGAGCAGTACTTC.

The J gene is TRBJ2-1, the V gene TRBV6-6; the D gene could be TRBD1 or TRBD2 (5 bases each). CDR3 size: 16 residues. Germline-derived CDR1 and CDR2 are MNHNY and SVGAGI (reference sequence). V was trimmed by 2 bases and J by 6 bases, leaving 17 bases between them. The CDR3 region has the DNA TGTGCCAGCAGTTACCCTCATGGGGACGTCGGCAATGAGCAGTTCTTC. The encoded protein is CASSYPHGDVGNEQFF.

The chain joins TRBV20-1 to TRBJ2-2; the match to TRBD1 covers 9 bases. V lost 0 bases to trimming and J lost 5 bases; unmatched junction nucleotides: 4. The CDR3 totals 15 residues. The germline V gene has CDR1 DFQATT and CDR2 SNEGSKA (reference sequence). CDR3 loop: CSARDRDRDTGELFF. The CDR3 nucleotides are TGCAGTGCTAGAGATCGGGACAGGGATACCGGGGAGCTGTTTTTT.

This clonotype was seen a single time. A read error may produce the germline difference seen at one junction end. V and J are TRBV7-2 and TRBJ1-5; D is ambiguous. Germline CDR1 and CDR2: SGHTA and FQGNSA. The length of the CDR3 is 12 residues. The CDR3 region is CASTLGYQPQHF. The CDR3 coding sequence is TGTGCCAGCACCTTAGGGTATCAGCCCCAGCATTTT.